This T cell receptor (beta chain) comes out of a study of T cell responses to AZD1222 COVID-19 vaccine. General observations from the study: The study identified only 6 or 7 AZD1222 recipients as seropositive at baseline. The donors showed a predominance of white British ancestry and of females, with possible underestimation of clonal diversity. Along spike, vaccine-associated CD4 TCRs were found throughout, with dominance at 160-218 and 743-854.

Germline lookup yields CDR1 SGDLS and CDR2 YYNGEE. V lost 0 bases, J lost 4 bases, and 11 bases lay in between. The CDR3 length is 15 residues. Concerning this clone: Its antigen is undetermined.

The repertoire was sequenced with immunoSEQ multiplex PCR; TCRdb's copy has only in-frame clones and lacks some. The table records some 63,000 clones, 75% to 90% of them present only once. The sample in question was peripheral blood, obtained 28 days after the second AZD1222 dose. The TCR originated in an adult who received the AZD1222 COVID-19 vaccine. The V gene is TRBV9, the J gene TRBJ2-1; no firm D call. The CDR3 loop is CASSVAVLGYNEQFF. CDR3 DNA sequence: TGTGCCAGCAGCGTAGCAGTCTTGGGGTACAATGAGCAGTTCTTC.